This TCR beta chain was sequenced during a study of blood T cells in healthy people across ages. Healthy individuals of Caucasian origin from Russia, aged about 6 to 95, served as donors. CDR1 is SEHNR, CDR2 FQNEAQ, per germline (reference sequence). The J segment lost 5 bases and the V segment lost 4 bases, leaving 11 bases of the junction unmatched. The CDR3 runs to 17 residues. The second PCR ran about 6 to 12 cycles with a sample-barcoded 5' primer and J-beta primers. Each CDR3 protein is one row after TCRdb ran MiXCR on the 5' RACE reads. The sample carries about 580,000 distinct CDR3 sequences, 45% to 55% recorded once.

The V gene is TRBV7-9, the J gene TRBJ2-2; 9 positions match TRBD1. This receptor was obtained from a man older than 75 in good health. Sample: blood. CDR3 coding DNA: TGTGCCAGCAGCTACCGGGACAGGGATCGTCTAACCGGGGAGCTGTTTTTT. It encodes CASSYRDRDRLTGELFF.